The 9 T cell receptor beta chains below come from one sample, sequenced in a study of blood T cell repertoires in COVID-19. The method was immunoSEQ multiplex PCR; TCRdb's version includes in-frame clones alone and lacks a portion of them. The sample yields approximately 68,000 clones, around 86% seen once. The source material was peripheral blood. Receptor source: a man aged 50 to 59 with active COVID-19.

This clone was recorded only once. This chain uses TRBV28 with TRBJ2-3, with unresolved D. The length of the CDR3 is 13 residues. Per germline, CDR1 MDHEN and CDR2 SYDVKM. The V gene lost 3 bases and the J gene lost 6 bases, with 10 bases spanning the gap. CDR3: CASSFLTRDTQYF. CDR3 DNA sequence: TGTGCCAGCAGTTTTTTGACGAGGGATACGCAGTATTTT.

The V and J genes are TRBV5-1 and TRBJ2-3; D unresolved. The V end lost 4 bases, the J end lost 5 bases, and 8 bases lay between the germline ends. Germline V CDR1 and CDR2: SGHRS, YFSETQ. The CDR3 totals 12 residues. The chain's CDR3 is CASSPLIDTQYF. The CDR3, as DNA: TGCGCCAGCAGCCCTTTAATAGATACGCAGTATTTT.

The chain is built from TRBV15 and TRBJ2-7, with 11 bases lining up with TRBD2. Looked up from germline, CDR1 is LNHNV and CDR2 is YYDKDF (reference sequence). The V and J ends lost 2 bases and 2 bases, in that order; junction bases with no gene match: 8. This CDR3 contains 17 residues. CDR3 residues: CATSRPRSGRAPYEQYF. DNA for the CDR3: TGTGCCACCAGCAGACCTCGTAGCGGGAGGGCCCCCTACGAGCAGTACTTC.

The V gene is TRBV2, the J gene TRBJ1-2, with D perhaps matching TRBD1 (6 bases). CDR1 is SNHLY, CDR2 FYNNEI, per germline. V was shortened by 8 bases and J by 4 bases, with 11 bases between the two germline ends. This CDR3 contains 12 residues. CDR3: CASGQTIYGYTF. The CDR3, as DNA: TGTGCCAGCGGACAGACAATCTATGGCTACACCTTC.

V usage is TRBV6-1 and J usage is TRBJ1-2, with D unclear. Germline values: CDR1 MNHNS, CDR2 SASEGT. The CDR3 spans 13 residues. V was cut by 1 base and J by 0 bases, with 3 bases left in between. This chain's CDR3 is CASSEDTNYGYTF. In DNA, the CDR3 is TGTGCCAGCAGTGAAGACACTAACTATGGCTACACCTTC.

The V and J genes are TRBV12-1 and TRBJ1-5; the D call of TRBD1 is as the table states it, not checked on the DNA. TRBV12-1 is noted as a pseudogene. CDR3 size: 15 residues. CDR3 sequence reads: CASSFLQGSYQPQHF. In DNA form, the CDR3 reads TGTGCCAGCAGCTTTCTACAGGGATCGTATCAGCCCCAGCATTTT.

The V and J genes are TRBV28 and TRBJ1-5, with TRBD1 as a possible D gene (6 bases). This CDR3 is 15 amino acids long. Trimming removed 7 bases at V and 3 bases at J, with 16 bases between. The germline V gene has CDR1 MDHEN and CDR2 SYDVKM. The CDR3 sequence: CASTSARGTNQPQHF. CDR3 bases: TGTGCCAGCACGTCTGCCAGGGGAACCAATCAGCCCCAGCATTTT. The entire variable domain, with the rest obtained from reference TRBV28 and TRBJ1-5, is as follows: DVKVTQSSRYLVKRTGEKVFLECVQDMDHENMFWYRQDPGLGLRLIYFSYDVKMKEKGDIPEGYSVSREKKERFSLILESASTNQTSMYLCASTSARGTNQPQHFGDGTRLSIL.

This chain joins TRBV19 and TRBJ2-7, with a tentative D call TRBD2 (6 bases). V dropped 4 bases and J dropped 6 bases, with 10 bases sitting between them. The CDR3 totals 12 residues. Germline values: CDR1 LNHDA, CDR2 SQIVND (reference sequence). CDR3: CASSKLASEQYF. In DNA, the CDR3 is TGTGCCAGTAGTAAACTAGCTTCCGAGCAGTACTTC.

The J gene is TRBJ1-5, the V gene TRBV6-2 or TRBV6-3; 7 nucleotides line up with TRBD1. CDR1 and CDR2 (germline): MNHEY, SVGEGT. Losses at the gene ends were 4 bases for V and 4 bases for J; bases not matched to a gene: 7. The CDR3 contains 15 residues. For the CDR3, the DNA is TGTGCCAGCAGTTTCAGGACAGGAGGTAATCAGCCCCAGCATTTT. Translated: CASSFRTGGNQPQHF.